The 17 T cell receptor beta chains below all came from one sample that was sequenced in a study of blood T cell repertoires in COVID-19. Only in-frame clones appear in the TCRdb table, and some are missing; sequencing was by immunoSEQ multiplex PCR. Here the sample spans 150,000 to 200,000 clones, around 86% being singletons. Sequenced input: PBMCs or T cells enriched from blood (not recorded which). These receptors were obtained from a woman in her thirties or forties in a cohort exposed to, infected with or recovered from COVID-19 (not recorded which).

V usage is TRBV4-1 and J usage is TRBJ2-3, with 10 bases identical to TRBD2. V shed 2 bases and J 4 bases; nucleotides not matched to a gene: 6. The length of the CDR3 is 16 residues. Germline CDR1 reads MGHRA; CDR2 reads YSYEKL. The CDR3 here is CASSQFPSGSPDTQYF. CDR3 nucleotide sequence: TGCGCCAGCAGCCAATTTCCTAGCGGGAGCCCAGATACGCAGTATTTT.

This clone was counted a few times. The chain uses TRBV2 and TRBJ1-2; 11 nucleotides align to TRBD1. With 6 bases clipped from V and 4 bases from J, the junction kept 10 bases outside the gene matches. This CDR3 is 16 amino acids long. Germline values: CDR1 SNHLY, CDR2 FYNNEI. The CDR3 spells CASRGGQGAAIYGYTF. CDR3 bases: TGTGCCAGCAGGGGCGGACAGGGGGCGGCGATCTATGGCTACACCTTC.

The chain joins TRBV5-6 to TRBJ1-2; 7 positions match TRBD1. The CDR3 totals 15 residues. With 4 bases clipped from V and 0 bases from J, the junction kept 6 bases outside the gene matches. CDR1 SGHDT and CDR2 YYEEEE come from the germline V gene. The CDR3 reads CASSVEQGPNYGYTF. The CDR3 DNA reads TGTGCCAGCAGCGTAGAACAGGGGCCTAACTATGGCTACACCTTC.

CDR3 protein: CASSELARGLTEAFF. The CDR3, as DNA: TGTGCCAGCAGTGAACTCGCCAGGGGGCTTACTGAAGCTTTCTTT. The gene calls are TRBV2 and TRBJ1-1; 8 bases agree with TRBD1. Germline CDR1 is SNHLY and CDR2 is FYNNEI. Trimming took 2 bases from V and 5 from J; bases not matched to a gene: 7. The CDR3 extends over 15 amino acids.

The chain is built from TRBV4-3 and TRBJ2-1, with 7 bases aligning to TRBD2. The germline CDR1 and CDR2 sequences are LGHNA and YSLEER. The CDR3 contains 14 residues. V shed 4 bases, J shed 10 bases, and the junction held 10 bases outside the gene matches. This CDR3 is CASSPPAGIGEQFF. CDR3 nucleotide sequence: TGCGCCAGCAGCCCCCCAGCGGGAATAGGGGAGCAGTTCTTC.

The chain joins TRBV29-1 to TRBJ1-2, with 7 positions matching TRBD1. Germline CDR1 is SQVTM and CDR2 is ANQGSEA. The CDR3 contains 14 residues. V lost 1 base and J lost 0; bases outside the gene matches: 2. The DNA of the CDR3 is TGCAGCGTTGAAGGGGACAGAGCTAACTATGGCTACACCTTC. It encodes CSVEGDRANYGYTF.

J is TRBJ1-3 and V is TRBV6-5, with D perhaps matching TRBD1 (5 bases). This CDR3 contains 15 residues. CDR1 and CDR2 from the germline V gene are MNHEY and SVGAGI. Trimming shortened V by 6 bases and J by 0 bases, and 12 bases separated the two germline ends. The CDR3 spells CASSPQDHSGNTIYF. CDR3 nucleotide sequence: TGTGCCAGCAGCCCACAGGATCACTCTGGAAACACCATATATTTT.

The chain is built from TRBV6-1 and TRBJ2-7; D uncertain. CDR3 length equals 13 residues. Trimming took off 0 bases at V and 4 bases at J, with 7 bases between the two ends. CDR1 MNHNS and CDR2 SASEGT come from the germline V gene. The CDR3 sequence: CASSEAIVYEQYF. In nucleotides, the CDR3 is TGTGCCAGCAGTGAAGCTATTGTTTACGAGCAGTACTTC.

The chain carries TRBV4-1 and TRBJ1-1; possibly TRBD1 for D (6 bases). Per the germline V gene, CDR1 is MGHRA and CDR2 is YSYEKL. The CDR3 sequence is 15 residues long. Trimming shortened V by 4 bases and J by 2 bases, and 14 bases separated the two germline ends. The CDR3 region is CASSRWGGENTEAFF. CDR3 nucleotides: TGCGCCAGCAGCCGGTGGGGGGGCGAAAACACTGAAGCTTTCTTT.

The V and J genes are TRBV19 and TRBJ1-5, with no clear D. The CDR3 length is 14 residues. The germline V and J ends were trimmed by 1 base and 7 bases, with 11 bases remaining between them. From germline, CDR1 is LNHDA and CDR2 SQIVND (reference sequence). In nucleotides, the CDR3 is TGTGCCAGTAGTATAGTAGGAGGTTGGCAGCCCCAGCATTTT. Encoded protein: CASSIVGGWQPQHF.

This clone was seen more than once but under ten times. V gene TRBV7-9 combines with J gene TRBJ2-1; D gene unclear. CDR1 and CDR2 from the germline V gene are SEHNR and FQNEAQ (reference sequence). V shed 5 bases and J shed 4 bases, with 9 bases lying between them. The length of the CDR3 is 13 residues. CDR3 region: CASSPAGYNEQFF. For the CDR3, the DNA is TGTGCCAGCAGCCCGGCAGGTTACAATGAGCAGTTCTTC.

V gene TRBV5-1 combines with J gene TRBJ2-1; a possible D gene is TRBD2 (6 bases). Germline V gives CDR1 SGHRS, CDR2 YFSETQ. This CDR3 comprises 15 residues. V lost 0 bases and J 9 bases, leaving 16 bases between the germline ends. The CDR3 coding sequence is TGCGCCAGCAGCTTGGTGGTAGCGGACCGGGGTGAGCAGTTCTTC. Its translation is CASSLVVADRGEQFF.

The chain carries TRBV2 and TRBJ1-2, with D possibly being TRBD1 (5 bases). CDR3 size: 14 residues. V shed 3 bases and J shed 5 bases, with 13 bases lying between them. Germline CDR1 SNHLY, CDR2 FYNNEI. The CDR3 spells CASSDYAQEYGYTF. For the CDR3, the DNA is TGTGCCAGCAGTGATTATGCACAGGAATATGGCTACACCTTC. Full variable domain (outside the CDR3, taken from reference TRBV2 and TRBJ1-2): EPEVTQTPSHQVTQMGQEVILRCVPISNHLYFYWYRQILGQKVEFLVSFYNNEISEKSEIFDDQFSVERPDGSNFTLKIRSTKLEDSAMYFCASSDYAQEYGYTFGSGTRLTVV.

The chain links TRBV20-1 to TRBJ1-6; D remains unclear. CDR1 and CDR2 (germline): DFQATT, SNEGSKA (reference sequence). The CDR3 is 14 amino acids. V dropped 3 bases and J dropped 3 bases, with 9 bases sitting between them. The CDR3 loop is CSASPGIYNSPLHF. CDR3 coding DNA: TGCAGTGCTAGTCCCGGGATCTATAATTCACCCCTCCACTTT.

V gene TRBV3-1 (or the pseudogene TRBV3-2) combines with J gene TRBJ1-2, with 7 bases identical to TRBD1. This CDR3 is built from 14 residues. Germline assignment: CDR1 LGHDT and CDR2 YNNKEL (reference sequence). Trimming at V came to 4 bases and at J to 6 bases, leaving 8 bases not matched to a gene. CDR3 region: CASSPLTGSHGYTF. The CDR3 DNA sequence: TGTGCCAGCAGCCCACTGACAGGGTCTCATGGCTACACCTTC.

The chain uses TRBV5-5 and TRBJ1-2; 11 bases fit TRBD1. In germline, CDR1 is SGHKS, CDR2 YYEKEE (reference sequence). V lost 4 bases to trimming and J lost 4 bases; unmatched junction nucleotides: 3. The CDR3 sequence is 14 residues long. Here the CDR3 reads CASSTGQGVYGYTF. CDR3 in DNA: TGTGCCAGCAGCACGGGACAGGGGGTCTATGGCTACACCTTC. Drawing the rest from reference TRBV5-5 and TRBJ1-2, the complete variable domain is DAGVTQSPTHLIKTRGQQVTLRCSPISGHKSVSWYQQVLGQGPQFIFQYYEKEERGRGNFPDRFSARQFPNYSSELNVNALLLGDSALYLCASSTGQGVYGYTFGSGTRLTVV.

The chain links TRBV6-4 to TRBJ2-3; a possible D gene is TRBD2 (6 bases). The CDR3 has 15 amino acids. Germline loops: CDR1 MRHNA, CDR2 SNTAGT. V was pared by 4 bases and J by 0 bases, with 11 bases between. The chain's CDR3 is CASSGGSGSTDTQYF. The DNA for the CDR3 is TGTGCCAGCAGTGGCGGTAGCGGTAGCACAGATACGCAGTATTTT.